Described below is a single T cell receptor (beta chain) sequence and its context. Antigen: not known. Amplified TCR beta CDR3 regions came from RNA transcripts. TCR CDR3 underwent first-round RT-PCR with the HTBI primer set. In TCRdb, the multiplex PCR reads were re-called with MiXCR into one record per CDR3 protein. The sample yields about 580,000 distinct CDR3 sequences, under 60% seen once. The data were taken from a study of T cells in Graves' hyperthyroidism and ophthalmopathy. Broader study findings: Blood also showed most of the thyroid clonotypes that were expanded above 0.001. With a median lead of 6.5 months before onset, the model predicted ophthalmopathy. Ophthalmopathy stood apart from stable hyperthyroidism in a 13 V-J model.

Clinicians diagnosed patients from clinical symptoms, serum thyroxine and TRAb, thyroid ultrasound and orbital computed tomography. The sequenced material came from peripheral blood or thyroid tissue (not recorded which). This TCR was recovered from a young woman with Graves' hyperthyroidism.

CDR3 nucleotides: TGTGCCAGCAGCACGGGACGGTACGGCAAAGCTTTCTTT. Translation gives CASSTGRYGKAFF. The rearrangement joins TRBV7-9 to TRBJ1-1; D is possibly TRBD1 (5 bases). The CDR3 contains 13 residues. The germline V gene encodes CDR1 SEHNR and CDR2 FQNEAQ (reference sequence). Trimming stripped 5 bases from V and 9 bases from J, with 16 bases between. The complete variable domain, with remaining parts taken from reference TRBV7-9 and TRBJ1-1, reads DTGVSQNPRHKITKRGQNVTFRCDPISEHNRLYWYRQTLGQGPEFLTYFQNEAQLEKSRLLSDRFSAERPKGSFSTLEIQRTEQGDSAMYLCASSTGRYGKAFFGQGTRLTVV.